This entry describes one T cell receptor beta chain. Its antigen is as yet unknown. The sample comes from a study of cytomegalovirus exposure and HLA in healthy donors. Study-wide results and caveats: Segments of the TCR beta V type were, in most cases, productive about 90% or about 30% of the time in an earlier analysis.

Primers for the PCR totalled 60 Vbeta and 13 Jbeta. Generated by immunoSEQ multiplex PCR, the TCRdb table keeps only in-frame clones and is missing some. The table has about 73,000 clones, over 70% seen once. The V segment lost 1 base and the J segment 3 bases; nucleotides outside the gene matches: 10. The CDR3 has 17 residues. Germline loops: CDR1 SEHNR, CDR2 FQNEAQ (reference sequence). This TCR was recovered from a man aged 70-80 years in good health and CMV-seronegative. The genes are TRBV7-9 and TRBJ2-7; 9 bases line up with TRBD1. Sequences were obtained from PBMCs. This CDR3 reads CASSLGIQGAPDYEQYF. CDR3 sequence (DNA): TGTGCCAGCAGCTTAGGGATACAGGGGGCGCCGGACTACGAGCAGTACTTC. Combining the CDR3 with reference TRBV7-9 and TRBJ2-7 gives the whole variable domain DTGVSQNPRHKITKRGQNVTFRCDPISEHNRLYWYRQTLGQGPEFLTYFQNEAQLEKSRLLSDRFSAERPKGSFSTLEIQRTEQGDSAMYLCASSLGIQGAPDYEQYFGPGTRLTVT.